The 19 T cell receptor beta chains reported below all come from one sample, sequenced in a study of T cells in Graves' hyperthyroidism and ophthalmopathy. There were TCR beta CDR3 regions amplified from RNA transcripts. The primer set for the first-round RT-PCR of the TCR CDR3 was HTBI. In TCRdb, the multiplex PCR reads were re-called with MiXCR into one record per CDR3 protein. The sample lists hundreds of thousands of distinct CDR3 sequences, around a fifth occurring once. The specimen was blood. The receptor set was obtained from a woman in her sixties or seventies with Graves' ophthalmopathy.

The DNA of the CDR3 is TGTGCCTGGAGTAAGACAGGGTCCGGGCAGTATTTT. Encoded protein: CAWSKTGSGQYF. The V and J genes are TRBV30 and TRBJ2-3; 7 nucleotides agree with TRBD1. The CDR3 sequence is 12 residues long. Trimming took 2 bases from V and 11 from J; bases not matched to a gene: 7. Germline V gene lookup returns CDR1 GTSNPN and CDR2 SVGIG (reference sequence).

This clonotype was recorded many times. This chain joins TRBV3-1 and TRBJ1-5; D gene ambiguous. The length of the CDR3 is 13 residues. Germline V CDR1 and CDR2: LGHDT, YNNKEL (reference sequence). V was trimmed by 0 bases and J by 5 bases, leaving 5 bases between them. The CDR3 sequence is CASSQDRDQPQHF. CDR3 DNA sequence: TGTGCCAGCAGCCAAGATCGGGATCAGCCCCAGCATTTT. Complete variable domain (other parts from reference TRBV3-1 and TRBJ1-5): DTAVSQTPKYLVTQMGNDKSIKCEQNLGHDTMYWYKQDSKKFLKIMFSYNNKELIINETVPNRFSPKSPDKAHLNLHINSLELGDSAVYFCASSQDRDQPQHFGDGTRLSIL.

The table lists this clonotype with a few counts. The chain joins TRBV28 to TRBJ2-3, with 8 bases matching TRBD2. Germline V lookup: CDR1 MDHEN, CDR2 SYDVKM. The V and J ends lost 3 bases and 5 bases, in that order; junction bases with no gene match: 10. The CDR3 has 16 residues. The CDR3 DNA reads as TGTGCCAGCAGTTTTCTTTTAGCGGGATCGATAGATACGCAGTATTTT. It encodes CASSFLLAGSIDTQYF.

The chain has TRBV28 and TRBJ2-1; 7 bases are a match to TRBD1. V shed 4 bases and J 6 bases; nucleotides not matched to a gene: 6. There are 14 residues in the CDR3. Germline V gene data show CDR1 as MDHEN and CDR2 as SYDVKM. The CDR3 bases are TGTGCCAGCAGTTCTCTGCCAGGGGGCAATGAGCAGTTCTTC. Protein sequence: CASSSLPGGNEQFF.

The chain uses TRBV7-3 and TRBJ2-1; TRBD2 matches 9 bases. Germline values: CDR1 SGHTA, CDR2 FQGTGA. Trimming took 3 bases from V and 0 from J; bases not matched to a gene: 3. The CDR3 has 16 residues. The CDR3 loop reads CASSLAGGGSYNEQFF. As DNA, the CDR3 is TGTGCCAGCAGCTTGGCGGGGGGGGGCTCCTACAATGAGCAGTTCTTC.

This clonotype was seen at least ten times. The DNA for the CDR3 is TGTGCCAGCAGTTTCGGGGGGGCGGGTCCGTACGAGCAGTACTTC. Translation: CASSFGGAGPYEQYF. The rearrangement joins TRBV28 to TRBJ2-7; the match to TRBD2 covers 8 bases. In germline, CDR1 is MDHEN, CDR2 SYDVKM. The CDR3 runs 15 residues. J lost 4 bases, V lost 3 bases, and 8 bases had no gene match.

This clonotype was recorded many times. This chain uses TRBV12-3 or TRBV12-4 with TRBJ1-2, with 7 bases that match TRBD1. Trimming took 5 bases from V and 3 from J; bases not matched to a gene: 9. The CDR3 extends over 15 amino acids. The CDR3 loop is CASSPAGGGYYGYTF. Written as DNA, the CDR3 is TGTGCCAGCAGTCCCGCGGGAGGGGGCTACTATGGCTACACCTTC.

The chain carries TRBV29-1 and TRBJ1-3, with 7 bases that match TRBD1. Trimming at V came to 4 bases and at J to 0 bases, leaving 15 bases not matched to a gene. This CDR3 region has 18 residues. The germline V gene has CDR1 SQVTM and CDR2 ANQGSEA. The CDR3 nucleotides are TGCAGCGTTGTACAGGGCAGGGGGGGGATTTACTCTGGAAACACCATATATTTT. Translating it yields CSVVQGRGGIYSGNTIYF.

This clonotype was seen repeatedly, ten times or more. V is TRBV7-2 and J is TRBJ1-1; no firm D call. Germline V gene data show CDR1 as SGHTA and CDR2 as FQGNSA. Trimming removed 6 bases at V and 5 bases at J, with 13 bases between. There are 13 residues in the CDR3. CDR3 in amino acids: CASSPFGITEAFF. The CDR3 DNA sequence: TGTGCCAGCAGTCCATTCGGGATTACTGAAGCTTTCTTT.

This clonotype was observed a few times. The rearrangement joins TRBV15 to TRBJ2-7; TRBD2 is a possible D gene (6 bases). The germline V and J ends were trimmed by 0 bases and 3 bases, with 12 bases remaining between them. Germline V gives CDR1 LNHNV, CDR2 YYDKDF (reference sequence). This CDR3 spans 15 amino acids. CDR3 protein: CATSRDPGSGYEQYF. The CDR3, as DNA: TGTGCCACCAGCAGAGATCCCGGGAGCGGCTACGAGCAGTACTTC.

The DNA of the CDR3 is TGTGCCAGCAGGGCTGGGGTAAGGCATGGCTACACCTTC. Protein sequence: CASRAGVRHGYTF. The rearrangement uses TRBV27 and TRBJ1-2, with no clear D. V lost 6 bases and J 6 bases, leaving 14 bases between the germline ends. The length of the CDR3 is 13 residues. In germline, CDR1 is MNHEY, CDR2 SMNVEV (reference sequence).

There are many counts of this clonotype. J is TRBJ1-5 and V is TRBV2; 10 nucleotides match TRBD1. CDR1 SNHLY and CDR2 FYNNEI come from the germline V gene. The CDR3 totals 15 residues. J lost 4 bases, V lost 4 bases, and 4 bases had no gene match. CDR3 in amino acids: CASSVRDRGNQPQHF. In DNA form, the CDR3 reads TGTGCCAGCAGTGTAAGGGACAGGGGAAATCAGCCCCAGCATTTT.

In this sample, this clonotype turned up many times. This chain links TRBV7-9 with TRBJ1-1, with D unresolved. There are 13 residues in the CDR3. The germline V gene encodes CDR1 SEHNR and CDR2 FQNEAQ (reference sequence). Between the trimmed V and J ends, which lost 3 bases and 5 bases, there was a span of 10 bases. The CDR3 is CASSLGMETEAFF. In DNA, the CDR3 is TGTGCCAGCAGCTTGGGGATGGAAACTGAAGCTTTCTTT.

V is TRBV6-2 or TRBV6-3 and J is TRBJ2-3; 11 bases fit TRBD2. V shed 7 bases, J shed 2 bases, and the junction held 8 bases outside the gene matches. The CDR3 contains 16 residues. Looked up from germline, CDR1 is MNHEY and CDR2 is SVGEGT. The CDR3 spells CASTLGTSGFTDTQYF. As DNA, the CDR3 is TGTGCCAGCACCTTAGGGACTAGCGGTTTCACAGATACGCAGTATTTT.

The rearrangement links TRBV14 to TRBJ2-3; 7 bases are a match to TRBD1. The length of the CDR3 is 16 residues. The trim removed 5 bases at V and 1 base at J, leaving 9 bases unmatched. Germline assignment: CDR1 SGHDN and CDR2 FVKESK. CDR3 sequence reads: CASSAHRGRGTDTQYF. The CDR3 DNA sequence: TGTGCCAGCAGCGCCCACAGGGGCCGAGGCACAGATACGCAGTATTTT.

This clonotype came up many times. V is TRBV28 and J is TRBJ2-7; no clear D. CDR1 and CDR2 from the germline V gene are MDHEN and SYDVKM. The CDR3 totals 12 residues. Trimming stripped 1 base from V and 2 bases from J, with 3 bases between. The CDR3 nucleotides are TGTGCCAGCAGTTTATTTACCTACGAGCAGTACTTC. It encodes CASSLFTYEQYF.

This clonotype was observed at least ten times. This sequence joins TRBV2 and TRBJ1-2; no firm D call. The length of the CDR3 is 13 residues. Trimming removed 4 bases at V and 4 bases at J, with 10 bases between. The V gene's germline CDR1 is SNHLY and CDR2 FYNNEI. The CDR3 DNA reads TGTGCCAGCAGTGCACTCTTAAGCTATGGCTACACCTTC. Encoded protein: CASSALLSYGYTF.

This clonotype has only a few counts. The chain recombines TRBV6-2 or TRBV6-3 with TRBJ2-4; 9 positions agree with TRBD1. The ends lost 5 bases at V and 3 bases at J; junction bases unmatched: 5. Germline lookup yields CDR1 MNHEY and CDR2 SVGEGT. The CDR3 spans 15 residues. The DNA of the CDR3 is TGTGCCAGCAGTCCGCGGACAGGGGACAAAAACATTCAGTACTTC. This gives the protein CASSPRTGDKNIQYF.

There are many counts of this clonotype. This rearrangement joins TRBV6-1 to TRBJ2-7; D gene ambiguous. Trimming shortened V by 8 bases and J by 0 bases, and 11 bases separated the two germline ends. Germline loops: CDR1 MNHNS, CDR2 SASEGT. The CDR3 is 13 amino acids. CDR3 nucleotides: TGTGCCAGCCTTCCTCTAAGCTCCTACGAGCAGTACTTC. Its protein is CASLPLSSYEQYF.